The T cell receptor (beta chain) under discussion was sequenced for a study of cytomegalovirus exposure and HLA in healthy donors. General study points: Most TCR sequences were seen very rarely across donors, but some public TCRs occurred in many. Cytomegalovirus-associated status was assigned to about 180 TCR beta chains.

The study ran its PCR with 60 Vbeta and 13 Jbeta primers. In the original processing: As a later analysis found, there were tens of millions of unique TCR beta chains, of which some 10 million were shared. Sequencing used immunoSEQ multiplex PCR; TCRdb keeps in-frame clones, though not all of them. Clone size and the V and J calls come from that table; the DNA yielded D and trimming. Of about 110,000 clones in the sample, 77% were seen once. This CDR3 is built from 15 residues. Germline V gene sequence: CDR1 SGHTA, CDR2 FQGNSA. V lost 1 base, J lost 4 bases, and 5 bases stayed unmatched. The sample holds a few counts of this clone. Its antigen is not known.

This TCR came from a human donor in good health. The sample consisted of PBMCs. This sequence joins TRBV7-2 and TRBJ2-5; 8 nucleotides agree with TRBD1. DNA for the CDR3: TGTGCCAGCAGCTTAGGGACAGGGCGGGGAGAGACCCAGTACTTC. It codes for CASSLGTGRGETQYF.